These 31 T cell receptor beta chains were sequenced from one sample in a study of cytomegalovirus exposure and HLA in healthy donors. PCR employed 60 Vbeta and 13 Jbeta primers. Clones were sequenced by immunoSEQ multiplex PCR, and TCRdb holds only the in-frame ones, with some missing. The table includes 100,000 to 150,000 clones, 70% to 85% detected once. The sequenced material came from PBMCs. The source is a man aged 40-49 years in good health and CMV-seropositive.

J is TRBJ2-1 and V is TRBV5-1, with no clear D. Trimming left V 2 bases short and J 0 bases short, with 15 bases between. Germline values: CDR1 SGHRS, CDR2 YFSETQ. The CDR3 sequence is 17 residues long. The CDR3 loop is CASSFKLAENSYNEQFF. The CDR3 DNA sequence: TGCGCCAGCAGCTTCAAACTTGCGGAAAACTCCTACAATGAGCAGTTCTTC.

The chain combines TRBV6-1 with TRBJ1-1; the D is unclear. The CDR3 runs to 13 residues. The germline V and J ends were trimmed by 5 bases and 0 bases, with 7 bases remaining between them. Germline assignment: CDR1 MNHNS and CDR2 SASEGT. CDR3 in DNA: TGTGCCAGCAGTTCAGTCATGAACACTGAAGCTTTCTTT. Encoded protein: CASSSVMNTEAFF.

The chain links TRBV6-4 to TRBJ1-1; 8 bases match TRBD1. The CDR3 is 15 residues long. Germline values: CDR1 MRHNA, CDR2 SNTAGT. Losses at the gene ends were 2 bases for V and 0 bases for J; bases not matched to a gene: 2. The CDR3 protein is CASSDGDRLNTEAFF. The CDR3 DNA sequence: TGTGCCAGCAGTGACGGGGACAGGTTGAACACTGAAGCTTTCTTT.

The chain joins TRBV27 to TRBJ1-2; a weak D match, TRBD1 (6 bases). V was pared by 3 bases and J by 5 bases, with 16 bases between. CDR3 length: 15 residues. Germline CDR1 MNHEY, CDR2 SMNVEV (reference sequence). The DNA for the CDR3 is TGTGCCAGCAGTTTGGGGCAGGGGTTCAGGTATGGCTACACCTTC. Protein sequence: CASSLGQGFRYGYTF.

The chain joins TRBV11-3 to TRBJ2-3, with 7 bases lining up with TRBD1. The V gene's germline CDR1 is SGHNT and CDR2 YENEEA. The V and J ends lost 4 bases and 0 bases, in that order; junction bases with no gene match: 7. The CDR3 contains 16 residues. The CDR3 nucleotides read TGTGCCAGCAGCTCCGGGTTGGACAGGAGCACAGATACGCAGTATTTT. Residues: CASSSGLDRSTDTQYF.

The chain recombines TRBV6-1 with TRBJ1-5; perhaps TRBD1 as D (5 bases). CDR1 is MNHNS and CDR2 is SASEGT in the germline V gene. The CDR3 has 14 amino acids. Trimming shortened V by 7 bases and J by 0 bases, and 10 bases separated the two germline ends. CDR3 coding DNA: TGTGCCAGCATGGGACTAAATAGCAATCAGCCCCAGCATTTT. Its protein product is CASMGLNSNQPQHF.

The chain recombines TRBV7-2 with TRBJ2-5; TRBD1 agrees at 9 bases. V lost 5 bases and J lost 5; bases outside the gene matches: 21. Germline values: CDR1 SGHTA, CDR2 FQGNSA. This CDR3 has 19 residues. The CDR3 region has the DNA TGTGCCAGCAGCCGACGTCCGCCCGAAACAGGGGGCGCGACTGAGACCCAGTACTTC. The encoded protein is CASSRRPPETGGATETQYF.

The V and J genes are TRBV6-4 and TRBJ1-1; D gene unclear. V lost 6 bases and J lost 1, with 9 bases in between. This CDR3 has 13 residues. Germline-derived CDR1 and CDR2 are MRHNA and SNTAGT. CDR3 nucleotide sequence: TGTGCCAGCAGCGTCGAGGGGAACACTGAAGCTTTCTTT. Translation: CASSVEGNTEAFF.

The rearrangement links TRBV11-3 to TRBJ2-6; D possibly corresponds to TRBD1 (5 bases). The V end lost 3 bases, the J end lost 0 bases, and 12 bases lay between the germline ends. The CDR3 has 17 residues. Germline CDR1 SGHNT, CDR2 YENEEA. The CDR3 region is CASSFSGGASGANVLTF. The CDR3 DNA is TGTGCCAGCAGCTTCTCGGGTGGGGCCTCTGGGGCCAACGTCCTGACTTTC. The full variable domain, completed using reference TRBV11-3 and TRBJ2-6, is EAGVVQSPRYKIIEKKQPVAFWCNPISGHNTLYWYLQNLGQGPELLIRYENEEAVDDSQLPKDRFSAERLKGVDSTLKIQPAELGDSAVYLCASSFSGGASGANVLTFGAGSRLTVL.

The rearrangement links TRBV30 to TRBJ1-2, with D unclear. Germline CDR1 GTSNPN, CDR2 SVGIG (reference sequence). This CDR3 is 13 amino acids long. CDR3 in DNA: TGTGCTCGTCGCCTCGGAGAAAACTATGGCTACACCTTC. Translation: CARRLGENYGYTF.

The chain combines TRBV30 with TRBJ1-3; D call uncertain. This CDR3 region has 13 residues. Germline-derived CDR1 and CDR2 are GTSNPN and SVGIG (reference sequence). The V end was cut by 2 bases, the J end by 4 bases, with 9 bases between. CDR3 sequence (DNA): TGTGCCTGGAGTAGGGAGACCGGAAACACCATATATTTT. As protein: CAWSRETGNTIYF.

V is TRBV6-6 and J is TRBJ2-5; 8 nucleotides match TRBD1. The ends lost 6 bases at V and 5 bases at J; junction bases unmatched: 8. The germline V gene has CDR1 MNHNY and CDR2 SVGAGI (reference sequence). The CDR3 runs to 14 residues. CDR3 DNA: TGTGCCAGCAGCGGTCAGGGGGCGGTGGAGACCCAGTACTTC. The encoded protein is CASSGQGAVETQYF.

This clone is a singleton in its sample. This rearrangement joins TRBV4-2 to TRBJ2-4; a weak D match, TRBD1 (5 bases). CDR3 length equals 17 residues. From germline, CDR1 is LGHNA and CDR2 YNFKEQ. V shed 1 base and J shed 1 base, with 14 bases lying between them. The CDR3 DNA reads as TGTGCCAGCAGCCAAGTGAAAGGGGCAGGTGCCAAAAACATTCAGTACTTC. Amino acids: CASSQVKGAGAKNIQYF.

This clone was detected only a few times. This chain connects TRBV9 to TRBJ2-7; TRBD1 matches 12 bases. Germline CDR1 reads SGDLS; CDR2 reads YYNGEE. The CDR3 length is 16 residues. V shed 0 bases, J shed 6 bases, and the junction held 7 bases outside the gene matches. The CDR3 here is CASSVGQGQGAREQYF. Written as DNA, the CDR3 is TGTGCCAGCAGCGTAGGTCAGGGACAGGGGGCGCGCGAGCAGTACTTC.

V usage is TRBV5-1 and J usage is TRBJ1-1, with 10 bases lining up with TRBD1. Trimming took 4 bases from V and 6 from J; bases not matched to a gene: 12. This CDR3 has 16 amino acids. Germline CDR1 is SGHRS and CDR2 is YFSETQ. The CDR3 is CASSPEDRGSVSEAFF. The CDR3 nucleotides read TGCGCCAGCAGCCCCGAGGACAGGGGGTCGGTCTCTGAAGCTTTCTTT.

This clone is a singleton in its sample. This chain uses TRBV18 with TRBJ2-7, with D maybe TRBD1 (5 bases). The ends were cut back, 0 bases at V and 6 bases at J, with 18 bases in the middle. This CDR3 has 16 amino acids. Germline V gene data show CDR1 as KGHSH and CDR2 as LQKENI. DNA of the CDR3: TGTGCCAGCTCACCACCGGTTACACAGGTCAAGGGCGAGCAGTACTTC. Translated: CASSPPVTQVKGEQYF.

CDR3 sequence (DNA): TGTGCCAGCAGCTTGGGACTCGCGAACACCGGGGAGCTGTTTTTT. Encoded protein: CASSLGLANTGELFF. This chain joins TRBV7-6 and TRBJ2-2, with D possibly being TRBD2 (6 bases). Trimming removed 3 bases at V and 0 bases at J, with 8 bases between. The CDR3 has 15 residues. Germline-derived CDR1 and CDR2 are SGHVS and FNYEAQ.

The chain uses TRBV4-2 and TRBJ1-4; 7 nucleotides match TRBD1. The CDR3 runs 16 residues. Germline CDR1 is LGHNA and CDR2 is YNFKEQ. Trimming took 2 bases from V and 3 from J; bases not matched to a gene: 6. The CDR3 sequence: CASSQLGTDANEKLFF. CDR3 coding DNA: TGTGCCAGCAGCCAACTCGGGACAGACGCTAATGAAAAACTGTTTTTT.

The V and J genes are TRBV6-5 and TRBJ1-1, with TRBD1 identical over 9 bases. The CDR3 is 14 residues long. Germline lookup yields CDR1 MNHEY and CDR2 SVGAGI. V trimming: 6 bases; J trimming: 4 bases; junction bases outside the gene matches: 6. The CDR3 nucleotides are TGTGCCAGCAGCCGCCGGGACAGGGTCACTGAAGCTTTCTTT. It is translated as CASSRRDRVTEAFF.

This clone was seen many times. In DNA, the CDR3 is TGTGCCAGCAACGAGTTTCTGGGCTACACCTTC. This translates into CASNEFLGYTF. V usage is TRBV6-1 and J usage is TRBJ1-2; D is unclear. The CDR3 spans 11 residues. V lost 7 bases and J 8 bases, leaving 11 bases between the germline ends. CDR1 and CDR2 (germline): MNHNS, SASEGT.

This chain links TRBV7-9 with TRBJ1-4; D remains unclear. Trimming removed 3 bases at V and 6 bases at J, with 8 bases between. The CDR3 covers 13 residues. Per the germline V gene, CDR1 is SEHNR and CDR2 is FQNEAQ (reference sequence). The chain's CDR3 is CASSFAGYEKLFF. CDR3 coding DNA: TGTGCCAGCAGCTTCGCGGGATATGAAAAACTGTTTTTT.

Here the CDR3 DNA reads TGTGCCAGCAGTGGGACTCCCCGAGGCACCGGGGAGCTGTTTTTT. Protein sequence: CASSGTPRGTGELFF. This chain uses TRBV2 with TRBJ2-2, with D tentatively TRBD2 (5 bases). V was cut by 4 bases and J by 4 bases, with 13 bases left in between. Germline loops: CDR1 SNHLY, CDR2 FYNNEI. This CDR3 has 15 amino acids.

The V and J genes are TRBV5-1 and TRBJ1-5; D ambiguous. The CDR3 covers 15 residues. V dropped 0 bases and J dropped 4 bases, with 11 bases sitting between them. The germline V gene encodes CDR1 SGHRS and CDR2 YFSETQ. CDR3 in amino acids: CASSLEPGRNQPQHF. The CDR3 bases are TGCGCCAGCAGCTTGGAACCGGGTAGGAATCAGCCCCAGCATTTT.

The chain carries TRBV29-1 and TRBJ2-5, with D perhaps matching TRBD2 (5 bases). Trimming cost V 1 base and J 2 bases, with 17 bases left between them. In germline, CDR1 is SQVTM, CDR2 ANQGSEA. CDR3 length equals 16 residues. CDR3: CSVEGLALTGQETQYF. Written as DNA, the CDR3 is TGCAGCGTTGAAGGGTTGGCCCTAACGGGGCAAGAGACCCAGTACTTC.

This rearrangement joins TRBV18 to TRBJ1-2; the match to TRBD1 covers 8 bases. Germline assignment: CDR1 KGHSH and CDR2 LQKENI. The CDR3 is 14 amino acids. Trimming removed 6 bases from V and 2 bases from J; junction bases left unmatched: 5. The CDR3 here is CASSSGQGNYGYTF. DNA of the CDR3: TGTGCCAGCTCGTCCGGACAGGGCAACTATGGCTACACCTTC.

This chain links TRBV7-9 with TRBJ2-7; the match to TRBD1 covers 7 bases. Germline CDR1 and CDR2: SEHNR and FQNEAQ (reference sequence). V shed 1 base, J shed 2 bases, and the junction held 8 bases outside the gene matches. The CDR3 totals 16 residues. This CDR3 reads CASSLVPAGGTYEQYF. The CDR3 DNA reads TGTGCCAGCAGCTTAGTCCCCGCAGGGGGTACCTACGAGCAGTACTTC.

This rearrangement joins TRBV6-1 to TRBJ2-1; D not resolved. The germline V and J ends were trimmed by 8 bases and 0 bases, with 14 bases remaining between them. The CDR3 runs to 15 residues. Per the germline V gene, CDR1 is MNHNS and CDR2 is SASEGT. The CDR3: CASQRKADSYNEQFF. CDR3 nucleotides: TGTGCCAGCCAGAGGAAGGCGGACTCCTACAATGAGCAGTTCTTC.

This chain connects TRBV7-2 to TRBJ2-7, with TRBD2 identical over 9 bases. This CDR3 contains 14 residues. The germline V gene encodes CDR1 SGHTA and CDR2 FQGNSA. V shed 4 bases and J 4 bases; nucleotides not matched to a gene: 5. The CDR3 region is CASSSRTSGYEQYF. The CDR3 DNA is TGTGCCAGCAGCTCTAGAACTAGCGGGTACGAGCAGTACTTC.

The chain recombines TRBV2 with TRBJ2-1; 9 nucleotides match TRBD2. V gave up 3 bases and J gave up 2 bases; unmatched junction bases: 5. The CDR3 extends over 16 amino acids. From germline, CDR1 is SNHLY and CDR2 FYNNEI. CDR3 in amino acids: CASSDSAGGPYNEQFF. CDR3 bases: TGTGCCAGCAGTGATTCCGCGGGAGGGCCCTACAATGAGCAGTTCTTC.

This chain joins TRBV6-5 and TRBJ1-2; 10 bases are shared with TRBD1. In germline, CDR1 is MNHEY, CDR2 SVGAGI. The junction had 3 bases not matched to a gene; V was cut back by 6 bases and J by 5 bases. CDR3 length: 13 amino acids. CDR3 amino acids: CASSSGQGYGYTF. In nucleotides, the CDR3 is TGTGCCAGCAGCTCGGGACAGGGGTATGGCTACACCTTC.

V and J are TRBV15 and TRBJ2-7; 8 bases map to TRBD1. Germline CDR1 and CDR2: LNHNV and YYDKDF (reference sequence). The CDR3 covers 13 residues. With 3 bases clipped from V and 4 bases from J, the junction kept 2 bases outside the gene matches. The CDR3 DNA reads TGTGCCACCAGCAGCGGACAGGGTTACGAGCAGTACTTC. Amino acid sequence: CATSSGQGYEQYF.